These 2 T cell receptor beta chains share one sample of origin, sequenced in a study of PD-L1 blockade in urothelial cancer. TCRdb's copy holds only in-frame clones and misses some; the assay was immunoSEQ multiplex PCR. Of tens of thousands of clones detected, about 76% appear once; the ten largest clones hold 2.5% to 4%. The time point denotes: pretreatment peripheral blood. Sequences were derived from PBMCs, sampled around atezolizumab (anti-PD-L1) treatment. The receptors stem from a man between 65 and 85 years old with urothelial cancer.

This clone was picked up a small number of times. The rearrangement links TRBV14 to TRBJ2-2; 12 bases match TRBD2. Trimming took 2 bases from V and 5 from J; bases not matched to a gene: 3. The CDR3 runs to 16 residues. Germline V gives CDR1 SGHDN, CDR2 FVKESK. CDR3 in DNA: TGTGCCAGCAGCCAACGGACTAGCGGGATGACCGGGGAGCTGTTTTTT. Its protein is CASSQRTSGMTGELFF.

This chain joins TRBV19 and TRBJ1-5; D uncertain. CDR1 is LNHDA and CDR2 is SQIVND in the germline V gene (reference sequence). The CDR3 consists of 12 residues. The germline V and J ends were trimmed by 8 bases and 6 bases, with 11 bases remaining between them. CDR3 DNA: TGTGCCAGTGGTGGGCTTACTCAGCCCCAGCATTTT. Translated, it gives CASGGLTQPQHF.